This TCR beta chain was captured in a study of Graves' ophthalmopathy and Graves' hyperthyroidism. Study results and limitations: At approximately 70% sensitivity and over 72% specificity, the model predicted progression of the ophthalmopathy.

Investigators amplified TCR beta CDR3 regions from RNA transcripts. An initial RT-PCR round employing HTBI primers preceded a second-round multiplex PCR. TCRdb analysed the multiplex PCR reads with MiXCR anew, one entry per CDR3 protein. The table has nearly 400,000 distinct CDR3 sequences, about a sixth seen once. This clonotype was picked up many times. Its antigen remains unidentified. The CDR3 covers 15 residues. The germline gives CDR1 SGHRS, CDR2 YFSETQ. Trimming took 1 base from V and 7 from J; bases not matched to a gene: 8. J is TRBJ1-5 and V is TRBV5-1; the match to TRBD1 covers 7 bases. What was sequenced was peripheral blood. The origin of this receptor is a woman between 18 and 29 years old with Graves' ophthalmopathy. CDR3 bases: TGCGCCAGCAGCTTGACAGGGGAAAGTCTGCAGCCCCAGCATTTT. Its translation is CASSLTGESLQPQHF.